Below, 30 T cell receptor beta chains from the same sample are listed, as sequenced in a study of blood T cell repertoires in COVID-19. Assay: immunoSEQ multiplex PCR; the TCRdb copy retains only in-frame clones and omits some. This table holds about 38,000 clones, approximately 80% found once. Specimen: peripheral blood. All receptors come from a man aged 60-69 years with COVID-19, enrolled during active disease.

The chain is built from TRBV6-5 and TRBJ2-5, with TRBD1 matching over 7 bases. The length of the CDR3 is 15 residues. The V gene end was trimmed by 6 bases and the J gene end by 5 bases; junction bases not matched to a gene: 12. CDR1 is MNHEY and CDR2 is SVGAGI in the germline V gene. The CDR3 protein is CASRAQGRAGETQYF. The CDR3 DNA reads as TGTGCCAGCAGAGCACAGGGGCGCGCAGGGGAGACCCAGTACTTC.

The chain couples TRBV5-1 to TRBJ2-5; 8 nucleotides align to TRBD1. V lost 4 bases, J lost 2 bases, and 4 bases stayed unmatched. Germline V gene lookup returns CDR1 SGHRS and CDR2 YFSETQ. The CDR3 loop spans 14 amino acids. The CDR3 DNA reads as TGCGCCAGCAGCCCCAACAGGGGGCAAGAGACCCAGTACTTC. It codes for CASSPNRGQETQYF.

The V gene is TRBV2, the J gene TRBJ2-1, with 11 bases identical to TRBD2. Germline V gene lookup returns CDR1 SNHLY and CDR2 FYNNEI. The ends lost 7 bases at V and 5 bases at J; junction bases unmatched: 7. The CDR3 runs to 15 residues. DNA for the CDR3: TGTGCCAGCACGAAACTAGCGGGAGTGAACAATGAGCAGTTCTTC. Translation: CASTKLAGVNNEQFF.

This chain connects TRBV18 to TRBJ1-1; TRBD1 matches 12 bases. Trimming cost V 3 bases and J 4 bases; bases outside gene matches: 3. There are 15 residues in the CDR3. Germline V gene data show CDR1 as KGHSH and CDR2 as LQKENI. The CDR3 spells CASSPGTGGLTEAFF. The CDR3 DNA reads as TGTGCCAGCTCACCCGGGACAGGGGGCCTCACTGAAGCTTTCTTT.

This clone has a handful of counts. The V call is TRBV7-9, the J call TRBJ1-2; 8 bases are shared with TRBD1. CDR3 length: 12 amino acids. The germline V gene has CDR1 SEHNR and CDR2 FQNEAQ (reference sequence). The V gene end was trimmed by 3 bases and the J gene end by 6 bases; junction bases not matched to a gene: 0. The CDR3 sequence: CASSLDRDGYTF. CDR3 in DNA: TGTGCCAGCAGCTTGGACAGGGATGGCTACACCTTC.

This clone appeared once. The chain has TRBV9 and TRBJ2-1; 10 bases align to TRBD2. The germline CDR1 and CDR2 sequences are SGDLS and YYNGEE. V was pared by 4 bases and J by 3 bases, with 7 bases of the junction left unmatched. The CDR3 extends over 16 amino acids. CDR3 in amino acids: CASSPRLAGFYNEQFF. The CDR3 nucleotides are TGTGCCAGCAGCCCCCGACTAGCGGGTTTCTACAATGAGCAGTTCTTC.

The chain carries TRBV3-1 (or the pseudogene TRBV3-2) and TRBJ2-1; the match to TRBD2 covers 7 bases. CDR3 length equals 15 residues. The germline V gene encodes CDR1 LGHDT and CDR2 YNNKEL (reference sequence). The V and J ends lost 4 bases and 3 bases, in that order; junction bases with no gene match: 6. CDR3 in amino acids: CASSPGSGNYNEQFF. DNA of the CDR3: TGTGCCAGCAGCCCTGGGAGCGGGAACTACAATGAGCAGTTCTTC.

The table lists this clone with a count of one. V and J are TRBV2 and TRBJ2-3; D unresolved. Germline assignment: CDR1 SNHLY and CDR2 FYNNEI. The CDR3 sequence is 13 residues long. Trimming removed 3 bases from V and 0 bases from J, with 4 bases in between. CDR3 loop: CASSDVSTDTQYF. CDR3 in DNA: TGTGCCAGCAGTGACGTAAGCACAGATACGCAGTATTTT.

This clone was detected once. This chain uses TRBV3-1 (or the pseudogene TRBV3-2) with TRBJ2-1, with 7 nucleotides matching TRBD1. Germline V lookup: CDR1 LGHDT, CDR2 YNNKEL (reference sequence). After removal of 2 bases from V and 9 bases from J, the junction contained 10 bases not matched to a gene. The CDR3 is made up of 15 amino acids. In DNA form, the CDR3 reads TGTGCCAGCAGCCAACCTGTTGGCAGGGGGTTTGAGCAGTTCTTC. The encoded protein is CASSQPVGRGFEQFF.

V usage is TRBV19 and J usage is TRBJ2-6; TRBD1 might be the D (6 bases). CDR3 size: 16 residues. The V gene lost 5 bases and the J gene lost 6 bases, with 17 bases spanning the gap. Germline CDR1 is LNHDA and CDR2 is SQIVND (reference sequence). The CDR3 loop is CASSGNDRLEANVLTF. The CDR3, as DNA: TGTGCCAGTAGTGGAAACGACAGGTTGGAGGCCAACGTCCTGACTTTC.

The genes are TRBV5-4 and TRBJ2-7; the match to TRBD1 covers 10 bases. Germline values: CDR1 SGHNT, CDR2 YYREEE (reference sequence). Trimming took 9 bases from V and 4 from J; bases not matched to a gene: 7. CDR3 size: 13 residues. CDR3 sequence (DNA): TGTGCCACCTCTAGGACAGGGGGATACGAGCAGTACTTC. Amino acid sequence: CATSRTGGYEQYF.

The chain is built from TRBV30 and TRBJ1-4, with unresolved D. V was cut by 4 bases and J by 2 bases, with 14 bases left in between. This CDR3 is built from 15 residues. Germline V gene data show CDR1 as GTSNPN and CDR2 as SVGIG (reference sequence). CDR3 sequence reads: CAWNDNTVTNEKLFF. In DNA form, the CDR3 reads TGTGCCTGGAACGATAATACTGTGACTAATGAAAAACTGTTTTTT.

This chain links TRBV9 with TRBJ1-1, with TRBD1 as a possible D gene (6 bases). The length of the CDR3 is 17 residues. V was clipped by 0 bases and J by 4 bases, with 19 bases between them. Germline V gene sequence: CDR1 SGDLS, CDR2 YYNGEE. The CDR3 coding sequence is TGTGCCAGCAGCGTAGCAAGGACCCTACAGGGAATCACTGAAGCTTTCTTT. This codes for CASSVARTLQGITEAFF.

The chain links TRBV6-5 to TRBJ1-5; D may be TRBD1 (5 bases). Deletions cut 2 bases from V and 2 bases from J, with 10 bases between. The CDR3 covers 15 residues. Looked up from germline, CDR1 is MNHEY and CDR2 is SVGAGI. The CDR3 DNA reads TGTGCCAGCAGTTACCAGGGATTGGGCAATCAGCCCCAGCATTTT. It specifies CASSYQGLGNQPQHF.

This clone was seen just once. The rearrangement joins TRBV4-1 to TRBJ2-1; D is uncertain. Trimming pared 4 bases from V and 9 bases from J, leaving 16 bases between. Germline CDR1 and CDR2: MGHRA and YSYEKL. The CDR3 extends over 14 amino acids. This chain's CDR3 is CASSPENPTGEQFF. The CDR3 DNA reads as TGCGCCAGCAGCCCCGAGAATCCGACTGGTGAGCAGTTCTTC.

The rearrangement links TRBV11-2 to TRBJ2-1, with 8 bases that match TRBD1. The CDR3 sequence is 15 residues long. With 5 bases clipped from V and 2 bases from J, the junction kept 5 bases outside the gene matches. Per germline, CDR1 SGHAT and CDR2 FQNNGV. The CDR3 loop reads CASSRTGGPYNEQFF. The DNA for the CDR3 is TGTGCCAGCAGCCGTACAGGGGGACCCTACAATGAGCAGTTCTTC. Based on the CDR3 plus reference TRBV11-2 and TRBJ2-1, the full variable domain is EAGVAQSPRYKIIEKRQSVAFWCNPISGHATLYWYQQILGQGPKLLIQFQNNGVVDDSQLPKDRFSAERLKGVDSTLKIQPAKLEDSAVYLCASSRTGGPYNEQFFGPGTRLTVL.

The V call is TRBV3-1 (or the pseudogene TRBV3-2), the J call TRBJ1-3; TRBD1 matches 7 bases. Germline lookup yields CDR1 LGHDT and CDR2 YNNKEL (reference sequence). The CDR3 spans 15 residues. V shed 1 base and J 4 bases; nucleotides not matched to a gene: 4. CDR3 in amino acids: CASSQAGTVGNTIYF. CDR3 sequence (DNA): TGTGCCAGCAGCCAAGCCGGGACAGTCGGAAACACCATATATTTT.

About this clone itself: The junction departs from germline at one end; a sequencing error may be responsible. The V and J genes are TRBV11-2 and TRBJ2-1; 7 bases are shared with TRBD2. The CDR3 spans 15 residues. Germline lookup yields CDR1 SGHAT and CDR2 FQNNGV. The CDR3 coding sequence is TGTGCCAGCAGCCTAGAGGGCGGGAGTTACAATGAGCAGTTCTTC. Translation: CASSLEGGSYNEQFF.

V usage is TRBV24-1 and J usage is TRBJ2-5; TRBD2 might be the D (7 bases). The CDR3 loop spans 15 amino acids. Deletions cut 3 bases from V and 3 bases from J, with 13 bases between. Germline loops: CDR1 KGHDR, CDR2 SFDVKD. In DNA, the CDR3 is TGTGCCACCAGTGATGTACAGGGAGGGAAAGAGACCCAGTACTTC. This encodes CATSDVQGGKETQYF.

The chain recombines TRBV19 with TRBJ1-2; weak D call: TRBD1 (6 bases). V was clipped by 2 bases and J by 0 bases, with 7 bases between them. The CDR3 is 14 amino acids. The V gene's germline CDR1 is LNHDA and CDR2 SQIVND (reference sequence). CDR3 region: CASSITGTNYGYTF. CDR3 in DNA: TGTGCCAGTAGTATAACAGGGACTAACTATGGCTACACCTTC.

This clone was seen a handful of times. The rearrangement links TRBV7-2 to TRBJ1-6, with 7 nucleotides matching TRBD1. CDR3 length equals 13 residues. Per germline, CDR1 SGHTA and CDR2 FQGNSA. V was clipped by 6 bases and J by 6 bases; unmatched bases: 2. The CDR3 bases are TGTGCCAGCAGGACAGGGACTAATTCACCCCTCCACTTT. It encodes CASRTGTNSPLHF.

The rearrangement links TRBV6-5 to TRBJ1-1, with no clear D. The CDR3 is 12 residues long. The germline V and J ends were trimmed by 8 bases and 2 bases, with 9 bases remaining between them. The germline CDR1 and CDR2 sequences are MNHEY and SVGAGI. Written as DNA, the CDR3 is TGTGCCAGCTCTACAGTTAACACTGAAGCTTTCTTT. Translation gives CASSTVNTEAFF.

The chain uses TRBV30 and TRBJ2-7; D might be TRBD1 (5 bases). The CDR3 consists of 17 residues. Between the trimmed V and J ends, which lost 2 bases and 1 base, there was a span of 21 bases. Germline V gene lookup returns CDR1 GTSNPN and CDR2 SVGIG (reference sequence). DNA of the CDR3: TGTGCCTGGAGTTACGCCCTTGGGGCTCCCTCTTCCTACGAGCAGTACTTC. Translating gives CAWSYALGAPSSYEQYF. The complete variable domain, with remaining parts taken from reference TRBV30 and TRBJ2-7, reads SQTIHQWPATLVQPVGSPLSLECTVEGTSNPNLYWYRQAAGRGLQLLFYSVGIGQISSEVPQNLSASRPQDRQFILSSKKLLLSDSGFYLCAWSYALGAPSSYEQYFGPGTRLTVT.

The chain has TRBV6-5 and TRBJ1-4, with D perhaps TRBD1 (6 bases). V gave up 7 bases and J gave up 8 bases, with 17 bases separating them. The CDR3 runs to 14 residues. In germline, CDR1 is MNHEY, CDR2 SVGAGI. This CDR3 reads CASIVGRGNEKLFF. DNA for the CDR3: TGTGCCAGCATTGTGGGCAGGGGCAACGAAAAACTGTTTTTT.

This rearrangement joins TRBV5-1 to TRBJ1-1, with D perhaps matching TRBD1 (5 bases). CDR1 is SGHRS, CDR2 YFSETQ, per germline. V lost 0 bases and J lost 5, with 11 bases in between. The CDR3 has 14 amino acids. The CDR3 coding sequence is TGCGCCAGCAGCTTGGAGGGGCTCGGAACTGAAGCTTTCTTT. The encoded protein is CASSLEGLGTEAFF.

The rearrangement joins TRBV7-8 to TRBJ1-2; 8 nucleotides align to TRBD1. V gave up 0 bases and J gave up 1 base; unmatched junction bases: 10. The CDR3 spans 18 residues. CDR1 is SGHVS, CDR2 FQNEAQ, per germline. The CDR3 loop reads CASSLAAWQGAGNYGYTF. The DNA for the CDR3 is TGTGCCAGCAGCTTAGCTGCTTGGCAGGGGGCGGGTAACTATGGCTACACCTTC.

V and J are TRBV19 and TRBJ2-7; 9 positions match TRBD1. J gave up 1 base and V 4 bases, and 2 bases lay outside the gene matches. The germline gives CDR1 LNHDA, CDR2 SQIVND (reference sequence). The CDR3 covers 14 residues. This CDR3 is CASSRGTGSYEQYF. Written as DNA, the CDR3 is TGTGCCAGTAGTAGGGGGACAGGGTCCTACGAGCAGTACTTC.

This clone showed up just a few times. The CDR3 sequence is CASSLRDRVHTF. DNA for the CDR3: TGTGCCAGCAGCTTGCGGGACAGGGTCCACACCTTC. V usage is TRBV5-6 and J usage is TRBJ1-2; TRBD1 matches 9 bases. V trimming: 1 base; J trimming: 12 bases; junction bases outside the gene matches: 4. The CDR3 contains 12 residues. Germline V gene sequence: CDR1 SGHDT, CDR2 YYEEEE.

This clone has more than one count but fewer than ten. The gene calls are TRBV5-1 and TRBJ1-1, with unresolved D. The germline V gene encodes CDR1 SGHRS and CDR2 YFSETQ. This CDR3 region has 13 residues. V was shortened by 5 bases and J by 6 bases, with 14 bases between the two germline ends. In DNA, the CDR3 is TGCGCCAGCAGAATGTCAGGTATCCCTGAAGCTTTCTTT. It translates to CASRMSGIPEAFF.

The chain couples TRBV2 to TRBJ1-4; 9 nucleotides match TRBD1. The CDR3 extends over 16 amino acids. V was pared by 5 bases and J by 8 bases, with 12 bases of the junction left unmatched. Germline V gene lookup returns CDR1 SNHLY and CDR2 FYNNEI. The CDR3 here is CASSLHTTGGGEKLFF. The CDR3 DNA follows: TGTGCCAGCAGTTTACATACGACAGGGGGAGGGGAAAAACTGTTTTTT.